A single sample gave rise to the 27 T cell receptor beta chains below, sequenced in a study of blood T cells in healthy people across ages. PCR was performed a second time for about 7 to 12 cycles using a sample-barcoded 5' primer and a J-beta primer mix. TCRdb used MiXCR to reprocess the 5' RACE reads, holding one entry per CDR3 protein. The sample includes about 720,000 distinct CDR3 sequences, around a fifth of them seen just once. Sequencing used blood. The source is a man in his sixties or seventies in good health.

V is TRBV20-1 and J is TRBJ2-7; D gene ambiguous. The end of the DNA aligns better with TRBJ2-1, so the J call may be wrong. The CDR3 runs to 14 residues. Germline V lookup: CDR1 DFQATT, CDR2 SNEGSKA (reference sequence). CDR3 DNA sequence: TGCAGTGCTAGAGTTGTGTCCAGTTACAATGAGCAGTTCTTC. It translates to CSARVVSSYNEQFF.

This clonotype was observed a few times. The chain employs TRBV5-1 and TRBJ2-1; the D gene is possibly TRBD2 (6 bases). Trimming left V 0 bases short and J 1 base short, with 11 bases between. The length of the CDR3 is 16 residues. The germline V gene encodes CDR1 SGHRS and CDR2 YFSETQ. The CDR3 is CASSLGLGVSYNEQFF. CDR3 DNA: TGCGCCAGCAGCTTGGGACTAGGCGTTTCCTACAATGAGCAGTTCTTC.

This clonotype has at least ten counts. The J gene is TRBJ2-6, the V gene TRBV5-1; D may be TRBD2 (6 bases). This CDR3 has 17 amino acids. The V and J ends lost 4 bases and 0 bases respectively, with 14 bases between them. Germline V lookup: CDR1 SGHRS, CDR2 YFSETQ. The DNA for the CDR3 is TGCGCCAGCAGCCGACTAGACCAAAGCTCTGGGGCCAACGTCCTGACTTTC. It is translated as CASSRLDQSSGANVLTF.

In this sample, this clonotype turned up a few times. The gene calls are TRBV12-3 or TRBV12-4 and TRBJ2-5; 10 bases match TRBD1. With V trimmed by 7 bases and J by 5 bases, 7 bases remained unmatched. The CDR3 runs to 14 residues. DNA for the CDR3: TGTGCCAGCACAAAGACAGGGGGCGAGGAGACCCAGTACTTC. It translates to CASTKTGGEETQYF.

This clonotype was seen more than once but under ten times. CDR3 nucleotides: TGTGCCAGCCCAACGGGACTTTACAATGAGCAGTTCTTC. Translation: CASPTGLYNEQFF. This chain joins TRBV7-3 and TRBJ2-5, with D maybe TRBD2 (6 bases). The assigned J gene may be wrong: the sequence end matches TRBJ2-1 better. There are 13 residues in the CDR3. Germline loops: CDR1 SGHTA, CDR2 FQGTGA.

This chain uses TRBV4-2 with TRBJ2-5; D gene unclear. V was clipped by 0 bases and J by 5 bases, with 7 bases between them. Germline values: CDR1 LGHNA, CDR2 YNFKEQ. The CDR3 runs 13 residues. The DNA for the CDR3 is TGTGCCAGCAGCCAAGATCAGCGCGAGACCCAGTACTTC. This encodes CASSQDQRETQYF.

In its sample, this clonotype was seen a few times. V usage is TRBV28 and J usage is TRBJ1-2; D remains unclear. This CDR3 comprises 13 residues. V was trimmed by 3 bases and J by 1 base, leaving 6 bases between them. The germline CDR1 and CDR2 sequences are MDHEN and SYDVKM. The CDR3 loop reads CASSFPFNYGYTF. The CDR3 bases are TGTGCCAGCAGTTTTCCATTTAACTATGGCTACACCTTC.

The chain links TRBV5-1 to TRBJ2-7; weak D call: TRBD1 (6 bases). Germline V CDR1 and CDR2: SGHRS, YFSETQ. The V end lost 5 bases, the J end lost 3 bases, and 12 bases lay between the germline ends. The CDR3 consists of 13 residues. The CDR3 reads CASSTTGFYEQYF. CDR3 DNA: TGCGCCAGCAGTACGACAGGATTCTACGAGCAGTACTTC.

The rearrangement uses TRBV7-9 and TRBJ1-5; 7 bases are shared with TRBD1. The V and J ends lost 4 bases and 1 base, in that order; junction bases with no gene match: 7. Germline CDR1 reads SEHNR; CDR2 reads FQNEAQ (reference sequence). CDR3 length equals 16 residues. The CDR3 loop is CASSSYRGGSNQPQHF. CDR3 DNA: TGTGCCAGCAGCTCTTACAGGGGAGGAAGCAATCAGCCCCAGCATTTT. Together with reference TRBV7-9 and TRBJ1-5, the CDR3 gives the full variable domain: DTGVSQNPRHKITKRGQNVTFRCDPISEHNRLYWYRQTLGQGPEFLTYFQNEAQLEKSRLLSDRFSAERPKGSFSTLEIQRTEQGDSAMYLCASSSYRGGSNQPQHFGDGTRLSIL.

This clonotype occurred a few times. The chain recombines TRBV29-1 with TRBJ2-3; 10 positions agree with TRBD1. This CDR3 is 18 amino acids long. CDR1 is SQVTM, CDR2 ANQGSEA, per germline. With 3 bases clipped from V and 0 bases from J, the junction kept 12 bases outside the gene matches. CDR3 bases: TGCAGCGTTGAGGGACAGGGGAGCGGACAATTTAGCACAGATACGCAGTATTTT. Translating it yields CSVEGQGSGQFSTDTQYF.

V usage is TRBV7-6 and J usage is TRBJ2-3; D uncertain. This CDR3 comprises 15 residues. Trimming removed 1 base from V and 0 bases from J, with 8 bases in between. The germline V gene encodes CDR1 SGHVS and CDR2 FNYEAQ. CDR3 loop: CASSLGATSTDTQYF. The CDR3 nucleotides are TGTGCCAGCAGCTTAGGAGCGACTAGCACAGATACGCAGTATTTT.

In its sample, this clonotype was seen a few times. This CDR3 reads CASSPGLADEAFF. CDR3 nucleotide sequence: TGTGCCAGCAGCCCGGGACTGGCCGATGAAGCTTTCTTT. J is TRBJ1-1 and V is TRBV7-7, with a weak D call TRBD1 (5 bases). CDR3 size: 13 residues. Germline CDR1 reads SSHAT; CDR2 reads FNYEAQ (reference sequence). V gave up 5 bases and J gave up 7 bases, with 14 bases separating them. Full variable domain (outside the CDR3, taken from reference TRBV7-7 and TRBJ1-1): GAGVSQSPRYKVTKRGQDVTLRCDPISSHATLYWYQQALGQGPEFLTYFNYEAQPDKSGLPSDRFSAERPEGSISTLTIQRTEQRDSAMYRCASSPGLADEAFFGQGTRLTVV.

The chain has TRBV20-1 and TRBJ2-4; a possible D gene is TRBD2 (6 bases). The ends were cut back, 3 bases at V and 15 bases at J, with 15 bases in the middle. CDR1 is DFQATT and CDR2 is SNEGSKA in the germline V gene (reference sequence). The CDR3 loop spans 11 amino acids. The CDR3 here is CSASGGRGRYF. The CDR3 DNA is TGCAGTGCTAGTGGGGGGAGAGGAAGGTACTTC.

V gene TRBV5-1 combines with J gene TRBJ2-3; 9 bases line up with TRBD2. Germline V gives CDR1 SGHRS, CDR2 YFSETQ. This CDR3 has 17 residues. V gave up 4 bases and J gave up 0 bases; unmatched junction bases: 9. The CDR3 DNA is TGCGCCAGCAGCCCGGGCCGCGGGGGGGGCAGCACAGATACGCAGTATTTT. Protein product: CASSPGRGGGSTDTQYF.

The chain couples TRBV7-2 to TRBJ2-1; D gene unclear. This CDR3 is built from 15 residues. The germline CDR1 and CDR2 sequences are SGHTA and FQGNSA. V lost 3 bases, J lost 3 bases, and 12 bases lay in between. The CDR3 region has the DNA TGTGCCAGCAGCTTTGACCGAAGGAACTACAATGAGCAGTTCTTC. Its protein product is CASSFDRRNYNEQFF.

This clonotype has just a few counts. The chain links TRBV5-5 to TRBJ2-2, with D possibly being TRBD2 (7 bases). The CDR3 extends over 15 amino acids. The V end was cut by 9 bases, the J end by 0 bases, with 15 bases between. Germline V CDR1 and CDR2: SGHKS, YYEKEE (reference sequence). The CDR3 DNA reads as TGTGCCATCACGGGGGGCTATCCGAACACCGGGGAGCTGTTTTTT. Translation gives CAITGGYPNTGELFF.

This clonotype was observed a handful of times. This CDR3 is missing its conserved last phenylalanine or tryptophan, likely due to a read error. This chain connects TRBV2 to TRBJ2-5, with D hard to call. From germline, CDR1 is SNHLY and CDR2 FYNNEI. With 2 bases removed from V and 11 bases from J, the gap between germline ends came to 15 bases. This CDR3 region has 13 residues. This chain's CDR3 is CASSELWSTEQYV. The CDR3 DNA reads as TGTGCCAGCAGTGAATTGTGGTCCACTGAGCAGTACGTC.

The chain joins TRBV20-1 to TRBJ1-2, with 8 bases that match TRBD1. Germline CDR1 is DFQATT and CDR2 is SNEGSKA (reference sequence). The length of the CDR3 is 18 residues. The V and J ends lost 0 bases and 0 bases, in that order; junction bases with no gene match: 12. The CDR3, as DNA: TGCAGTGCTAGAGATAGGGACAGGATCCGCCTTACTAACTATGGCTACACCTTC. It specifies CSARDRDRIRLTNYGYTF.

This chain joins TRBV12-3 or TRBV12-4 and TRBJ1-1; 8 nucleotides align to TRBD1. Germline trimming cut 4 bases from V and 1 base from J; bases unmatched to any gene: 5. The CDR3 is made up of 15 amino acids. CDR3: CASSSTGGRNTEAFF. In DNA form, the CDR3 reads TGTGCCAGCAGTTCTACAGGGGGGCGGAACACTGAAGCTTTCTTT.

This clonotype has only a few counts. CDR3 in amino acids: CASSLKRVEQFF. Here the CDR3 DNA reads TGTGCCAGCAGCTTAAAGCGGGTAGAGCAGTTCTTC. The V and J genes are TRBV7-2 and TRBJ2-1; TRBD2 is a possible D gene (6 bases). Between the trimmed V and J ends, which lost 2 bases and 10 bases, there was a span of 9 bases. This CDR3 is built from 12 residues. Germline CDR1 and CDR2: SGHTA and FQGNSA.

With respect to this clonotype: The missing conserved phenylalanine or tryptophan at the end of this CDR3 makes a read error likely. The chain links TRBV12-3 or TRBV12-4 to TRBJ2-3; the D gene is possibly TRBD2 (6 bases). This CDR3 contains 15 residues. The V end lost 3 bases, the J end lost 1 base, and 11 bases lay between the germline ends. The CDR3 protein is CASSLFGGGTDTQYL. The CDR3 DNA sequence: TGTGCCAGCAGTTTGTTCGGCGGGGGCACAGATACGCAGTATCTT.

The V gene is TRBV20-1, the J gene TRBJ2-3; TRBD2 matches at 10 bases. The CDR3 contains 14 residues. CDR1 is DFQATT, CDR2 SNEGSKA, per germline (reference sequence). Trimming removed 6 bases from V and 5 bases from J; junction bases left unmatched: 8. The CDR3 is CSAPPGLAIDTQYF. CDR3 DNA sequence: TGCAGTGCCCCCCCGGGACTAGCGATAGATACGCAGTATTTT.

This clonotype was seen only a few times. V and J are TRBV10-3 and TRBJ2-7, with D perhaps TRBD1 (6 bases). The CDR3 is made up of 14 amino acids. Trimming cost V 2 bases and J 4 bases, with 12 bases left between them. Germline lookup yields CDR1 ENHRY and CDR2 SYGVKD. The CDR3 DNA reads as TGTGCCATCAGTGAGGAGGGGACATCTTACGAGCAGTACTTC. Translation gives CAISEEGTSYEQYF.

In this sample, this clonotype turned up a few times. Compared with germline, one end of the junction differs, possibly owing to a read error. The chain employs TRBV12-3 or TRBV12-4 and TRBJ1-2, with D maybe TRBD1 (5 bases). The CDR3 has 13 amino acids. The CDR3 region is CASSFSGTTLAAF. CDR3 DNA: TGTGCCAGCAGTTTTTCGGGGACGACCCTCGCCGCCTTC.

This clonotype was seen only a few times. The chain carries TRBV20-1 and TRBJ2-7, with 8 nucleotides matching TRBD1. The CDR3 runs to 13 residues. Germline V gene data show CDR1 as DFQATT and CDR2 as SNEGSKA (reference sequence). V was clipped by 7 bases and J by 6 bases; unmatched bases: 11. The CDR3 loop is CSVRSRGRAEQYF. The CDR3 DNA is TGCAGTGTCAGGAGCAGGGGGCGAGCCGAGCAGTACTTC.

V is TRBV12-3 or TRBV12-4 and J is TRBJ1-1, with D possibly TRBD1 on 6 matching bases. The CDR3 extends over 13 amino acids. Trimming took 7 bases from V and 0 from J, leaving 9 bases between them. CDR3 DNA sequence: TGTGCCAGCACCGGACAGCTGAACACTGAAGCTTTCTTT. Its protein is CASTGQLNTEAFF.

The V gene is TRBV10-3, the J gene TRBJ1-5; no clear D gene. The CDR3 is 14 amino acids. The V and J ends lost 0 bases and 7 bases respectively, with 10 bases between them. Looked up from germline, CDR1 is ENHRY and CDR2 is SYGVKD. This CDR3 reads CAISESSGVQPQHF. The DNA of the CDR3 is TGTGCCATCAGTGAGTCGAGTGGGGTCCAGCCCCAGCATTTT.